This TCR beta chain is from a study of blood T cell repertoires in COVID-19. On the study more broadly: The origin of the acute and convalescent COVID-19 samples was the United States, Italy and Spain. PBMCs, B-cell-depleted T cells, or T cells were the source of the cDNA or gDNA that made up the material.

CDR3 length: 14 amino acids. Trimming left V 4 bases short and J 5 bases short, with 12 bases between. The germline V gene encodes CDR1 SGHAT and CDR2 FQNNGV. Original handling: For nucleated cells, counts were estimated from reference gene primer amplification. The data were produced by immunoSEQ multiplex PCR, yet TCRdb's version contains in-frame clones alone and is incomplete. V and J calls and clone size are given by that table; D and trimming were obtained from the DNA. The sample shows about 230,000 clones, approximately 90% of them seen only once. This chain links TRBV11-2 with TRBJ2-1; possible D gene TRBD2, 5 bases. The sequence derives from a woman in her late teens or twenties who had recovered from COVID-19. Sequences were obtained from peripheral blood. The CDR3 nucleotides read TGTGCCAGCAGCTCTGCCGGACTTGACAATGAGCAGTTCTTC. Residues: CASSSAGLDNEQFF. The whole variable domain, filled in from reference TRBV11-2 and TRBJ2-1, reads EAGVAQSPRYKIIEKRQSVAFWCNPISGHATLYWYQQILGQGPKLLIQFQNNGVVDDSQLPKDRFSAERLKGVDSTLKIQPAKLEDSAVYLCASSSAGLDNEQFFGPGTRLTVL.